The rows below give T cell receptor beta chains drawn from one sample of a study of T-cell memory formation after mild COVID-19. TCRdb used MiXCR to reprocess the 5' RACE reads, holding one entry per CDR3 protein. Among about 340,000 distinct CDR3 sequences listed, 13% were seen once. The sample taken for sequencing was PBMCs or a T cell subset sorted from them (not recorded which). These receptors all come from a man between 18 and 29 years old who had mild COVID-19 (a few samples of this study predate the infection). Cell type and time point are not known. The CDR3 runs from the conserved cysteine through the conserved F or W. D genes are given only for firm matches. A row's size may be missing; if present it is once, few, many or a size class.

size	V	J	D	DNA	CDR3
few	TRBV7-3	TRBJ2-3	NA	TGTGCCAGCAGCTTTTTAGCCAACCCAGGATCAGATACGCAGTATTTT	CASSFLANPGSDTQYF
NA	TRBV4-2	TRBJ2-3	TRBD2	TGTGCCAGCAGCCAAGAGGGGACTAGCGGGGGGAGGACGCAGTATTTT	CASSQEGTSGGRTQYF
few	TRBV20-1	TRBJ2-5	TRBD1	TGCAGTGCTAGAGCTCCGGGGACAGGGGCGAGGGGACTAGAGACCCAGTACTTC	CSARAPGTGARGLETQYF
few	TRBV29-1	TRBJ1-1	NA	TGCAGCGTTGGGAGTAGGCAGTCAAGTAGGGCTTTCTTT	CSVGSRQSSRAFF
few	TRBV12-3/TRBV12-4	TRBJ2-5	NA	TGTGCCAGCAGTTTACGGGTAACGGAGACCCAGTACTTC	CASSLRVTETQYF
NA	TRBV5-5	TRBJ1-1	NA	TGTGCCAGCAGGATTCATAGAGGACGAAGTGAAGCTTTCTTT	CASRIHRGRSEAFF
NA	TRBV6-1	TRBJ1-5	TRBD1	TGTGCCAGCAGTGCCACAGGGGTGGGTCAGCCCCAGCATTTT	CASSATGVGQPQHF
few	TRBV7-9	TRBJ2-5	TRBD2	TGTGCCAGCAGCTTAGTCGCACTAGCGCGAGAGACCCAGTACTTC	CASSLVALARETQYF
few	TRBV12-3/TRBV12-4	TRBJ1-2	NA	TGTGCCAGCAGTTTTGAGACAGGTGTTAACTATGGCTACACCTTC	CASSFETGVNYGYTF
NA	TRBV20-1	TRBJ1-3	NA	TGCAGTGCTTCGCGGGAGGGGGCTGGAAACACCATATATTTT	CSASREGAGNTIYF
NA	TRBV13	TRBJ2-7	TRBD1	TGTGCCAGCAGCTTAGGACAGGGGGCATTTACTGTGCAGTACTTC	CASSLGQGAFTVQYF
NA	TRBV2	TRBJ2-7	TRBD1	TGTGCCAGCAGGGCGACAGGGGGCGAGCAGTACTTC	CASRATGGEQYF
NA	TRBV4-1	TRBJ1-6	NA	TGCGCCAGCAGCCCCTCGGGCCTATCGGCCCCCCTCCACTTT	CASSPSGLSAPLHF
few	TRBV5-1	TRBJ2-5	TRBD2	TGCGCCAGCAGCTCTTTAGGAGCGGGGGGCCAAGAGACCCAGTACTTC	CASSSLGAGGQETQYF
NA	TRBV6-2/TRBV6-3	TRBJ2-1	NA	TGTGCCAGCAGTCCGATTCGGGGGCCGAACTCCTACAATGAGCAGTTCTTC	CASSPIRGPNSYNEQFF
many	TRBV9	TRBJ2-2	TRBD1	TGTGCCAGCAGCATCCGGGACAGGGTCCTCACCGGGGAGCTGTTTTTT	CASSIRDRVLTGELFF
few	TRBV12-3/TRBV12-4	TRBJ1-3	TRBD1	TGTGCCAGCAGCGGGACAGGCTCTGGAAACACCATATATTTT	CASSGTGSGNTIYF
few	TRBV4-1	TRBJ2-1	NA	TGCGCCAGCAGCCAAGGCGAGGGGAAAAATGAGCAGTTCTTC	CASSQGEGKNEQFF
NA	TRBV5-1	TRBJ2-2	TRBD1	TGCGCCAGCAGCTTGTCCCCCGGTACAGGGGGCTCCGGGGAGCTGTTTTTT	CASSLSPGTGGSGELFF
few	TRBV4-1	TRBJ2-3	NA	TGCGCCAGCAGCCAAGAGACAGTTAGTTCCACAGATACGCAGTATTTT	CASSQETVSSTDTQYF
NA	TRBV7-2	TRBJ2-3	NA	TGTGCCAGCAGCTCTTTGGGACCGACGAGCACAGATACGCAGTATTTT	CASSSLGPTSTDTQYF
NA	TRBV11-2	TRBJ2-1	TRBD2	TGTGCCAGCAGCTCCCTGGCGGGGGGGCCGGTCAATGAGCAGTTCTTC	CASSSLAGGPVNEQFF
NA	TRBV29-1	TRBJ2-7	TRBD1	TGCAGCGTTGAAGTGACAGGGACCATGGGCGAGCAGTACTTC	CSVEVTGTMGEQYF